This TCR beta chain appears in the sequencing data of a study of identical twins. Each CDR3 protein gets one entry after TCRdb re-called the 5' RACE reads with MiXCR. The repertoire consists of 450,000 to 500,000 distinct CDR3 sequences, with 14% occurring once and the leading ten covering 0.95% to 1%. The V and J ends lost 2 bases and 3 bases, in that order; junction bases with no gene match: 4. The CDR3 sequence is 17 residues long. Germline lookup yields CDR1 SGHRS and CDR2 YFSETQ. The same sample was also studied in work on yellow fever vaccine responses in identical twins.

This TCR was recovered from a woman aged 18-30 years in good health. The specimen was CD4+ T cells sorted from blood. The rearrangement joins TRBV5-1 to TRBJ2-3, with TRBD2 matching 15 bases. CDR3 protein: CASSFGLAGGPTDTQYF. The CDR3 DNA sequence: TGCGCCAGCAGCTTCGGACTAGCGGGGGGGCCGACAGATACGCAGTATTTT.